The rows below give T cell receptor beta chains drawn from one sample of a study of control samples from healthy donors and cancer patients. Using immunoSEQ multiplex PCR, the repertoire was profiled, and TCRdb retains in-frame clones only, with some absent. The sample holds approximately 170,000 clones, approximately 90% seen once. Sequences were obtained from blood. The receptors here all came from a man aged 25 to 40 in good health. CDR3s include the opening cysteine and the closing phenylalanine or tryptophan. A D gene is named only where the DNA matches it firmly. The size field is filled for only some rows; it gives once, few, many or a size class.

j_gene | abundance | d_gene | v_gene | CDR3nt | CDR3aa
TRBJ1-2 | NA | TRBD1 | TRBV28 | TGTGCCAGCAGTCCAACTGACAGGGACGCTCATGGCTACACCTTC | CASSPTDRDAHGYTF
TRBJ1-2 | NA | NA | TRBV6-5 | TGTGCCAGCAGTTTCAACAGGGCCGGGAACTATGGCTACACCTTC | CASSFNRAGNYGYTF
TRBJ2-1 | NA | NA | TRBV5-1 | TGCGCCAGCAGCTTGAGGGACACCCGTCCTGGGGAGCAGTTCTTC | CASSLRDTRPGEQFF
TRBJ1-5 | NA | NA | TRBV10-3 | TGTGCCATCAGTGCGACGGACGGTAATCAGCCCCAGCATTTT | CAISATDGNQPQHF
TRBJ1-5 | NA | TRBD1 | TRBV27 | TGTGCCAGCAGTCCCCAGGGGGGACAAGGGAATCAGCCCCAGCATTTT | CASSPQGGQGNQPQHF
TRBJ2-5 | NA | TRBD2 | TRBV6-5 | TGTGCCAGCAGACCCAGTGCGGGGGTGGGAGAGACCCAGTACTTC | CASRPSAGVGETQYF
TRBJ1-3 | NA | TRBD1 | TRBV2 | TGTGCCAGCAGGACAGGGGGAAACACCATATATTTT | CASRTGGNTIYF
TRBJ1-1 | once | NA | TRBV7-3 | TGTGCCAGCAGCTTAGGGCAGAACACTGAAGCTTTCTTT | CASSLGQNTEAFF
TRBJ1-4 | NA | NA | TRBV27 | TGTGCCAGCAGTAGATACGCAACTAATGAAAAACTGTTTTTT | CASSRYATNEKLFF
TRBJ1-2 | NA | TRBD1 | TRBV11-2 | TGTGCCAGCAACGGACAGGGAATCTTCTCTGGCTACACCTTC | CASNGQGIFSGYTF
TRBJ1-5 | NA | NA | TRBV5-4 | TGTGCCAGCAGCTTGGGGCCCAGCAATCAGCCCCAGCATTTT | CASSLGPSNQPQHF
TRBJ2-1 | NA | TRBD2 | TRBV9 | TGTGCCAGCAGCGTCTCTAGCGGGACCTCCAATGAGCAGTTCTTC | CASSVSSGTSNEQFF
TRBJ1-2 | NA | NA | TRBV5-8 | TGTGCCAGCAGGGCGTGGGGGGAGCGGCGCTATGGCTACACCTTC | CASRAWGERRYGYTF
TRBJ2-1 | once | NA | TRBV28 | TGTGCCAGCAGTTTACAGGGACGGGGACGGGGTGAGCAGTTCTTC | CASSLQGRGRGEQFF
TRBJ1-6 | NA | NA | TRBV12-3/TRBV12-4 | TGTGCCAGCTCAAATGCGGGGGATTCACCCCTCCACTTT | CASSNAGDSPLHF
TRBJ2-2 | NA | NA | TRBV9 | TGTGCCAGAACTCGAACGAACACCGGGGAGCTGTTTTTT | CARTRTNTGELFF
TRBJ1-1 | NA | NA | TRBV12-5 | TGTGCTAGTGGTTTGGCCCTGGGGGTTGAGGCTTTCTTT | CASGLALGVEAFF
TRBJ1-6 | NA | TRBD1 | TRBV18 | TGTGCCAGTTCCTCGACCGGGACAGGGCTAGGGTCCTATAATTCACCCCTCCACTTT | CASSSTGTGLGSYNSPLHF
TRBJ2-3 | once | NA | TRBV24-1 | TGTGCCACCAGTAGGGATGGGACAGATACGCAGTATTTT | CATSRDGTDTQYF
TRBJ1-4 | once | TRBD1 | TRBV14 | TGTGCCAGCAGCCAAGATACGTTCGGGACAGGGAATGAAAAACTGTTTTTT | CASSQDTFGTGNEKLFF
TRBJ1-5 | few | TRBD1 | TRBV20-1 | TGCAGTGCTAGTCTCGGCAGGGGGATCAGTCAGCCCCAGCATTTT | CSASLGRGISQPQHF